The TCR beta chain described here comes from a study of control samples from healthy donors and cancer patients. The assay was immunoSEQ multiplex PCR, and TCRdb's table has in-frame clones only and misses some. This table has around 120,000 clones, about 87% appearing once. Germline CDR1 SGHRS, CDR2 YFSETQ. This CDR3 has 14 residues. Between the trimmed V and J ends, which lost 5 bases and 0 bases, there was a span of 8 bases. The sample was blood. The sequence derives from a man in his sixties in good health. V and J are TRBV5-1 and TRBJ1-4; D is ambiguous. CDR3 DNA sequence: TGCGCCAGCAGACCAGTTCCAACTAATGAAAAACTGTTTTTT. This codes for CASRPVPTNEKLFF.